This entry lists 2 T cell receptor beta chains sequenced from one sample in a study of shared clonotypes between healthy human individuals. CD45RO-negative, CCR7-selected cells formed the naive CD8 fraction, which excluded terminally differentiated effector memory CD45RA+ cells. The assay was immunoSEQ multiplex PCR, and TCRdb's table has in-frame clones only and misses some. The table records some 2,000,000 clones, roughly 95% of them present only once. Sequencing was performed on naive CD8+ T cells sorted from blood. These receptors came from a man aged 18 to 30 in good health.

The CDR3 spells CASTLGWDRWGEQYF. CDR3 in DNA: TGTGCCAGCACCCTCGGGTGGGACCGATGGGGAGAGCAGTACTTC. This chain links TRBV6-1 with TRBJ2-7, with D perhaps given as TRBD1 or TRBD2 (5 bases each). Germline loops: CDR1 MNHNS, CDR2 SASEGT. V lost 7 bases and J lost 7, with 23 bases in between. CDR3 length: 15 residues.

This clone came up once. The V and J genes are TRBV9 and TRBJ2-1, with D maybe TRBD2 (6 bases). CDR1 is SGDLS, CDR2 YYNGEE, per germline. V was shortened by 0 bases and J by 0 bases, with 16 bases between the two germline ends. The CDR3 spans 18 residues. The CDR3 nucleotides read TGTGCCAGCAGCGTAGCCCCTCTTAGCGGTAGCTCCTACAATGAGCAGTTCTTC. Translating gives CASSVAPLSGSSYNEQFF.